This TCR beta chain was sequenced during a study of T-cell memory formation after mild COVID-19. TCRdb reprocessed the 5' RACE reads with MiXCR, giving one entry per CDR3 protein. This sample has 250,000 to 350,000 distinct CDR3 sequences, with roughly 13% found just once. The study, taken as a whole, reports: Clones contracting over day 15 to 85 were CD4/CD8 balanced, with later expanders leaning CD4+. Some clones that responded turned up in pre-infection memory, which suggests that cross-reactive memory joined in. Second-wave clones with a day 37 peak had unconfirmed SARS-CoV-2 specificity.

This clonotype has a count of ten or more. The antigen is unknown. Deletions cut 5 bases from V and 1 base from J, with 5 bases between. The germline gives CDR1 SSHAT, CDR2 FNYEAQ (reference sequence). This CDR3 is built from 12 residues. The V gene is TRBV7-7, the J gene TRBJ2-5, with no clear D. Sequencing used PBMCs or a T cell subset sorted from them (not recorded which). The TCR originated in a man aged 18 to 35 who had mild COVID-19 (a few samples of this study predate the infection). Cell type and time point are not known. The DNA for the CDR3 is TGTGCCAGCAGCCCGGTCCAAGAGACCCAGTACTTC. Translated: CASSPVQETQYF.